The rows below give T cell receptor beta chains drawn from one sample of a study of blood T cell repertoires in COVID-19. Only in-frame clones appear in the TCRdb table, and some are missing; sequencing was by immunoSEQ multiplex PCR. The sample records more than 90,000 clones, around 87% being singletons. Specimen: peripheral blood. The source of these receptors is a woman under 40 with acute or convalescent COVID-19. The CDR3 runs from the conserved cysteine through the conserved F or W. The D gene is left open where the match is weak. The size field is filled for only some rows; it gives once, few, many or a size class.

TRBD1 TRBJ1-1 . TRBV10-1 CASSYEQGLGNTEAFF TGCGCCAGCAGTTACGAACAGGGGTTGGGGAACACTGAAGCTTTCTTT
TRBD2 TRBJ2-1 . TRBV30 CAWTGLAGSLRQFF TGTGCCTGGACGGGACTAGCGGGGTCGCTTAGGCAGTTCTTC
TRBD2 TRBJ2-3 . TRBV5-4 CASSFTGGSGEGDTQYF TGTGCCAGCAGCTTTACTGGGGGTAGCGGGGAGGGAGATACGCAGTATTTT
. TRBJ1-1 . TRBV19 CASSIFTGLTEAFF TGTGCCAGTAGTATTTTCACAGGGCTTACTGAAGCTTTCTTT
TRBD1 TRBJ2-7 . TRBV3-1/TRBV3-2 CASSLRTGGLWEQYF TGTGCCAGCAGCTTACGGACAGGGGGGCTGTGGGAGCAGTACTTC
. TRBJ2-7 . TRBV5-6 CASSPDRSTYEQYF TGTGCCAGCAGCCCAGACAGGTCGACCTACGAGCAGTACTTC
. TRBJ1-4 once TRBV6-4 CASSDRPTWTRGGKLFF TGTGCCAGCAGTGACCGGCCAACTTGGACAAGGGGCGGAAAACTGTTTTTT
TRBD1 TRBJ1-1 . TRBV5-6 CASSFRQGGMFF TGTGCCAGCAGCTTCCGACAGGGCGGTATGTTCTTT
. TRBJ2-7 . TRBV18 CASSPRRGLGEQYF TGTGCCAGCTCACCACGGAGGGGGCTGGGGGAGCAGTACTTC
TRBD2 TRBJ2-3 . TRBV13 CASSLGLAGYEDTQYF TGTGCCAGCAGCTTAGGACTAGCGGGTTATGAGGATACGCAGTATTTT
. TRBJ1-6 . TRBV27 CASSPGGGTPLHF TGTGCCAGCAGCCCAGGCGGGGGAACACCCCTCCACTTT
TRBD2 TRBJ2-1 . TRBV10-1 CASSDPSGGSQTQFF TGCGCCAGCAGTGACCCCAGCGGGGGGTCTCAAACGCAGTTCTTC
TRBD1 TRBJ1-2 . TRBV7-8 CASSPGTGTYGYTF TGTGCCAGCAGCCCCGGGACAGGGACCTATGGCTACACCTTC
. TRBJ2-2 . TRBV27 CASSYLSSAGELFF TGTGCCAGCAGTTACCTTTCTTCAGCCGGGGAGCTGTTTTTT
. TRBJ1-2 . TRBV19 CASIPEEGKSYGYTF TGTGCCAGTATCCCCGAGGAGGGGAAGAGCTATGGCTACACCTTC
TRBD1 TRBJ2-1 once TRBV24-1 CATSDPGQGDHEQFF TGTGCCACCAGTGACCCGGGACAGGGTGATCATGAGCAGTTCTTC
. TRBJ1-5 . TRBV27 CASSFEGSQPQHF TGTGCCAGCAGTTTTGAGGGTAGCCAGCCCCAGCATTTT
TRBD1 TRBJ1-2 . TRBV30 CAWTPDRGSTYGYTF TGTGCCTGGACCCCCGACAGGGGGTCGACCTATGGCTACACCTTC
TRBD1 TRBJ1-5 . TRBV27 CATSADRGNQPQHF TGTGCCACCTCAGCTGACAGGGGCAATCAGCCCCAGCATTTT
. TRBJ1-1 . TRBV9 CASSVSGRGFTEAFF TGTGCCAGCAGCGTTTCTGGGAGGGGGTTCACTGAAGCTTTCTTT
TRBD1 TRBJ1-1 . TRBV28 CASSFPGQENTEAFF TGTGCCAGCAGTTTTCCGGGACAGGAGAACACTGAAGCTTTCTTT
. TRBJ2-7 . TRBV9 CASSPALMSSYEQYF TGTGCCAGCAGCCCCGCGTTGATGAGCTCCTACGAGCAGTACTTC